This entry lists 26 T cell receptor beta chains sequenced from one sample in a study of OX40 agonist ivuxolimab in advanced cancers. Measured with immunoSEQ multiplex PCR; TCRdb has only the in-frame clones, and not every one. The repertoire includes some 75,000 clones, roughly 85% of them detected once, and less than 4% sits in the top ten. Sequencing was performed on CD4+ or CD8+ T cells sorted from blood, taken in a trial of the OX40 agonist ivuxolimab. These receptors were taken from an adult with an advanced solid tumor such as melanoma, head and neck, liver or kidney cancer.

The chain recombines TRBV7-8 with TRBJ1-3; possibly TRBD1 for D (6 bases). Trimming removed 5 bases at V and 8 bases at J, with 19 bases between. Germline V CDR1 and CDR2: SGHVS, FQNEAQ. The CDR3 consists of 15 residues. This chain's CDR3 is CASSTTGAAGDTIYF. CDR3 coding DNA: TGTGCCAGCAGCACTACGGGGGCAGCGGGGGACACCATATATTTT. Variable domain in full (rest from reference TRBV7-8 and TRBJ1-3): GAGVSQSPRYKVAKRGQDVALRCDPISGHVSLFWYQQALGQGPEFLTYFQNEAQLDKSGLPSDRFFAERPEGSVSTLKIQRTQQEDSAVYLCASSTTGAAGDTIYFGEGSWLTVV.

The rearrangement uses TRBV2 and TRBJ2-7; TRBD2 agrees at 10 bases. The CDR3 runs to 14 residues. Germline V lookup: CDR1 SNHLY, CDR2 FYNNEI. V shed 6 bases, J shed 2 bases, and the junction held 4 bases outside the gene matches. The CDR3 DNA reads as TGTGCCAGCAGCGTAGCGGGAGGAACCTACGAGCAGTACTTC. Its translation: CASSVAGGTYEQYF. Using reference TRBV2 and TRBJ2-7 for the parts outside the CDR3, the full variable domain is EPEVTQTPSHQVTQMGQEVILRCVPISNHLYFYWYRQILGQKVEFLVSFYNNEISEKSEIFDDQFSVERPDGSNFTLKIRSTKLEDSAMYFCASSVAGGTYEQYFGPGTRLTVT.

This sequence joins TRBV18 and TRBJ1-3; no firm D call. Germline V CDR1 and CDR2: KGHSH, LQKENI. V lost 2 bases and J lost 0, with 5 bases in between. CDR3 length: 14 amino acids. Here the CDR3 DNA reads TGTGCCAGCTCACCAACAGTCTCTGGAAACACCATATATTTT. Translated, it gives CASSPTVSGNTIYF.

This clone was detected only once. The chain recombines TRBV10-1 with TRBJ2-2; 8 bases align to TRBD1. CDR1 and CDR2 (germline): WNHNN, SYGVQD (reference sequence). CDR3 size: 19 residues. V gave up 4 bases and J gave up 0 bases; unmatched junction bases: 13. The CDR3 is CASSARTGPYYANTGELFF. CDR3 in DNA: TGCGCCAGCAGTGCACGGACAGGGCCGTACTACGCGAACACCGGGGAGCTGTTTTTT.

V and J are TRBV6-5 and TRBJ2-1, with TRBD1 matching 7 bases. V dropped 3 bases and J dropped 4; count of bases not matched to a gene: 9. The CDR3 covers 16 residues. Per germline, CDR1 MNHEY and CDR2 SVGAGI. CDR3 in amino acids: CASSYLPGQRYNEQFF. The CDR3 DNA reads TGTGCCAGCAGTTATTTGCCGGGACAGAGATACAATGAGCAGTTCTTC.

The rearrangement links TRBV27 to TRBJ2-2, with D possibly being TRBD2 (6 bases). The germline V gene has CDR1 MNHEY and CDR2 SMNVEV (reference sequence). This CDR3 comprises 14 residues. The germline V and J ends were trimmed by 4 bases and 4 bases, with 10 bases remaining between them. The CDR3, as DNA: TGTGCCAGCAGTTGGACTATCAGCACCGGGGAGCTGTTTTTT. Its protein product is CASSWTISTGELFF.

This chain connects TRBV12-2 to TRBJ2-5. TRBV12-2 is deemed a pseudogene. The CDR3 covers 11 residues. CDR3 DNA: TGTGCAAGTCGCTCCATACGGACCCAGTACTTC. Residues: CASRSIRTQYF.

The V call is TRBV2, the J call TRBJ1-1, with D hard to call. Per the germline V gene, CDR1 is SNHLY and CDR2 is FYNNEI. CDR3 length: 13 amino acids. V was cut by 1 base and J by 3 bases, with 6 bases left in between. CDR3 in DNA: TGTGCCAGCAGTGAAGAAGGGCACACTGAAGCTTTCTTT. Translating gives CASSEEGHTEAFF.

This clone was found once. The V and J genes are TRBV6-6 and TRBJ1-2; the D is unclear. Germline V lookup: CDR1 MNHNY, CDR2 SVGAGI (reference sequence). The CDR3 is made up of 15 amino acids. The germline V and J ends were trimmed by 5 bases and 2 bases, with 15 bases remaining between them. The chain's CDR3 is CASSPPGGSNYGYTF. The CDR3, as DNA: TGTGCCAGCAGTCCCCCCGGTGGGTCGAACTATGGCTACACCTTC.

This clone was detected only once. The chain carries TRBV6-1 and TRBJ2-1; D is possibly TRBD2 (6 bases). Germline CDR1 reads MNHNS; CDR2 reads SASEGT. CDR3 length equals 13 residues. V shed 6 bases and J shed 7 bases, with 13 bases lying between them. The CDR3 spells CASRKTSGNEQFF. Here the CDR3 DNA reads TGTGCCAGCAGGAAGACTAGTGGGAATGAGCAGTTCTTC.

The genes are TRBV30 and TRBJ1-3; possible D gene TRBD1, 5 bases. V was trimmed by 2 bases and J by 0 bases, leaving 11 bases between them. CDR1 and CDR2 from the germline V gene are GTSNPN and SVGIG (reference sequence). The CDR3 covers 15 residues. CDR3 in amino acids: CAWSFAGNSGNTIYF. As DNA, the CDR3 is TGTGCCTGGAGTTTTGCAGGGAACTCTGGAAACACCATATATTTT.

The chain employs TRBV12-5 and TRBJ1-2; no definite D call. The CDR3 totals 15 residues. Germline V lookup: CDR1 LGHNT, CDR2 FRNRAP. V was pared by 4 bases and J by 4 bases, with 16 bases between. CDR3 bases: TGTGCTAGTGGTTCCCGTGGGGTAATAGGCTATGGCTACACCTTC. Translated: CASGSRGVIGYGYTF.

A few counts support this clone. The rearrangement uses TRBV9 and TRBJ1-1; D is ambiguous. The germline V and J ends were trimmed by 0 bases and 4 bases, with 7 bases remaining between them. The CDR3 has 13 residues. Germline V lookup: CDR1 SGDLS, CDR2 YYNGEE. The CDR3 is CASSVERSTEAFF. CDR3 in DNA: TGTGCCAGCAGCGTAGAAAGGAGCACTGAAGCTTTCTTT.

The chain links TRBV9 to TRBJ2-1, with a possible D match to TRBD2 (6 bases). The CDR3 is 16 residues long. Germline V CDR1 and CDR2: SGDLS, YYNGEE. Trimming removed 0 bases at V and 6 bases at J, with 16 bases between. The CDR3 loop is CASSVGPLAFSNEQFF. Here the CDR3 DNA reads TGTGCCAGCAGCGTAGGTCCCCTAGCGTTCTCCAATGAGCAGTTCTTC.

The chain is built from TRBV23-1 and TRBJ1-5, with D uncertain. TRBV23-1 belongs to the ORF category, with a function that is uncertain. Trimming took off 6 bases at V and 0 bases at J, with 15 bases between the two ends. This CDR3 region has 16 residues. In DNA, the CDR3 is TGCGCCAGCAGCTACAAGTTGGGAGATAGCAATCAGCCCCAGCATTTT. Translating gives CASSYKLGDSNQPQHF.

The chain joins TRBV30 to TRBJ2-3; D is possibly TRBD2 (6 bases). The CDR3 runs 14 residues. Germline V CDR1 and CDR2: GTSNPN, SVGIG (reference sequence). Deletions cut 2 bases from V and 2 bases from J, with 11 bases between. The CDR3 bases are TGTGCCTGGAGTCTAGGAGGGGACACAGATACGCAGTATTTT. This codes for CAWSLGGDTDTQYF.

The chain links TRBV14 to TRBJ2-2; the D gene is possibly TRBD1 (6 bases). The length of the CDR3 is 14 residues. V shed 4 bases and J shed 3 bases, with 9 bases lying between them. In germline, CDR1 is SGHDN, CDR2 FVKESK. In DNA form, the CDR3 reads TGTGCCAGCAGCCTGTGGACAGACACCGGGGAGCTGTTTTTT. Its translation is CASSLWTDTGELFF.

The rearrangement uses TRBV18 and TRBJ2-1; 9 bases fit TRBD1. V gave up 5 bases and J gave up 7 bases; unmatched junction bases: 6. CDR1 KGHSH and CDR2 LQKENI come from the germline V gene. The CDR3 is 14 residues long. The CDR3 nucleotides are TGTGCCAGCTCAGATCGCGGACAGGGGAATGAGCAGTTCTTC. Translated, it gives CASSDRGQGNEQFF.

Points on this clone: This may be a read error, as it is one base from a much larger clone. This CDR3 reads CASSLDPGGNTEAFF. The CDR3 DNA reads as TGTGCCAGCAGCTTAGATCCAGGGGGGAACACTGAAGCTTTCTTT. The gene calls are TRBV11-2 and TRBJ1-1; 7 bases agree with TRBD1. With V trimmed by 0 bases and J by 1 base, 2 bases remained unmatched. This CDR3 contains 15 residues. Germline CDR1 SGHAT, CDR2 FQNNGV.

This chain connects TRBV15 to TRBJ2-3; 11 bases are shared with TRBD2. This CDR3 has 15 amino acids. Per germline, CDR1 LNHNV and CDR2 YYDKDF (reference sequence). Trimming took 1 base from V and 5 from J; bases not matched to a gene: 2. The CDR3 region is CATSRGTSGLDTQYF. DNA for the CDR3: TGTGCCACCAGCAGAGGGACTAGCGGGCTAGATACGCAGTATTTT.

The CDR3 bases are TGTGCCTCGGGGACAGGGTCATCCGGGGAGCTGTTTTTT. Translation: CASGTGSSGELFF. The chain carries TRBV15 and TRBJ2-2; TRBD1 matches at 9 bases. The CDR3 consists of 13 residues. Trimming removed 11 bases from V and 6 bases from J; junction bases left unmatched: 7. Germline CDR1 and CDR2: LNHNV and YYDKDF (reference sequence).

The chain recombines TRBV6-1 with TRBJ2-5, with 9 bases that match TRBD1. This CDR3 region has 15 residues. Losses at the gene ends were 5 bases for V and 2 bases for J; bases not matched to a gene: 6. CDR1 is MNHNS and CDR2 is SASEGT in the germline V gene. The CDR3 bases are TGTGCCAGCAGTCCTTGGGACAGGGTACAAGAGACCCAGTACTTC. This encodes CASSPWDRVQETQYF.

J is TRBJ2-7 and V is TRBV5-4; no definite D call. The CDR3 extends over 14 amino acids. CDR1 is SGHNT and CDR2 is YYREEE in the germline V gene (reference sequence). The germline V and J ends were trimmed by 4 bases and 0 bases, with 11 bases remaining between them. CDR3 in amino acids: CASSPDVSSYEQYF. The CDR3 DNA sequence: TGTGCCAGCAGCCCGGACGTAAGCTCCTACGAGCAGTACTTC.

The chain links TRBV7-2 to TRBJ2-1; 10 bases line up with TRBD1. CDR1 and CDR2 from the germline V gene are SGHTA and FQGNSA. The J segment lost 2 bases and the V segment lost 5 bases, leaving 3 bases of the junction unmatched. The CDR3 consists of 15 residues. The CDR3 DNA sequence: TGTGCCAGCAGCCGGACAGGGGGAACCTACAATGAGCAGTTCTTC. Protein: CASSRTGGTYNEQFF.

The V and J genes are TRBV19 and TRBJ2-7, with 7 bases identical to TRBD1. Germline values: CDR1 LNHDA, CDR2 SQIVND (reference sequence). V lost 5 bases, J lost 5 bases, and 3 bases stayed unmatched. CDR3 length equals 12 residues. Written as DNA, the CDR3 is TGTGCCAGTAGTCAGACAGGGAACGAGCAGTACTTC. Protein sequence: CASSQTGNEQYF. Looking up the rest from reference TRBV19 and TRBJ2-7 gives the full variable domain: DGGITQSPKYLFRKEGQNVTLSCEQNLNHDAMYWYRQDPGQGLRLIYYSQIVNDFQKGDIAEGYSVSREKKESFPLTVTSAQKNPTAFYLCASSQTGNEQYFGPGTRLTVT.

This chain connects TRBV18 to TRBJ2-7; D perhaps matches TRBD2 (6 bases). Deletions cut 3 bases from V and 5 bases from J, with 14 bases between. The CDR3 has 14 amino acids. The germline gives CDR1 KGHSH, CDR2 LQKENI. The CDR3 reads CASSPGSGRDEQYF. The CDR3 DNA follows: TGTGCCAGCTCACCCGGGAGCGGGCGCGACGAGCAGTACTTC.